These T cell receptor beta chains were read from a single sample in a study of blood T cell repertoires in COVID-19. Here immunoSEQ multiplex PCR was the method, and the copy in TCRdb shows in-frame clones only, minus some. This table has some 390,000 clones, around nine tenths appearing once. The material sequenced was peripheral blood. These receptor sequences come from a human donor in a cohort sampled during active COVID-19. The CDR3 runs from the conserved cysteine through the conserved F or W. D genes are given only for firm matches. The size entry is marked missing in some rows and otherwise reads once, few, many or a size class.

J | D | V | size | CDR3 | DNA
TRBJ1-4 | TRBD1 | TRBV5-1 | once | CASSQYRGFNEKLFF | TGCGCCAGCAGCCAATACAGGGGATTTAATGAAAAACTGTTTTTT
TRBJ2-2 | TRBD1 | TRBV27 | - | CASSLWDSNTGELFF | TGTGCCAGCAGTTTATGGGACAGCAACACCGGGGAGCTGTTTTTT
TRBJ2-2 | - | TRBV6-2/TRBV6-3 | - | CASSYPSRAELFF | TGTGCCAGCAGTTATCCGTCGCGGGCAGAGCTGTTTTTT
TRBJ2-1 | - | TRBV10-3 | - | CAISDPKRPYNEQFF | TGTGCCATCAGTGACCCAAAGCGGCCCTACAATGAGCAGTTCTTC
TRBJ2-3 | TRBD2 | TRBV19 | - | CASRGINGGRARWDTQYF | TGTGCCAGTAGGGGCATTAACGGCGGGAGGGCCCGTTGGGATACGCAGTATTTT
TRBJ2-4 | TRBD2 | TRBV5-1 | once | CASRRERGDDQYF | TGCGCCAGCAGACGCGAGCGGGGGGACGATCAGTACTTC
TRBJ2-2 | - | TRBV7-2 | - | CASSLRVHTGELFF | TGTGCCAGCAGCTTACGGGTACACACCGGGGAGCTGTTTTTT
TRBJ2-7 | TRBD1 | TRBV30 | - | CAWSERGTGNSYEQYF | TGTGCCTGGAGCGAGAGGGGGACAGGGAACTCCTACGAGCAGTACTTC
TRBJ2-3 | TRBD1 | TRBV19 | - | CASSPRDRPSTDTQYF | TGTGCCAGTAGTCCGAGGGACAGACCTAGCACAGATACGCAGTATTTT
TRBJ1-1 | - | TRBV2 | - | CASRAWGRVGAFF | TGTGCCAGCAGGGCGTGGGGGAGGGTGGGAGCTTTCTTT
TRBJ2-2 | TRBD2 | TRBV7-7 | - | CASSPREAGGYTGELFF | TGTGCTAGCAGCCCTAGAGAAGCGGGGGGATATACCGGGGAGCTGTTTTTT
TRBJ1-3 | - | TRBV30 | - | CAWTSSGNTIYF | TGTGCCTGGACTAGCTCTGGAAACACCATATATTTT
TRBJ1-2 | - | TRBV4-1 | - | CASSQAEDYGYTF | TGCGCCAGCAGCCAAGCCGAGGACTATGGCTACACCTTC
TRBJ1-1 | - | TRBV12-3/TRBV12-4 | - | CASSSRPDTEAFF | TGTGCCAGCAGTTCGCGGCCTGACACTGAAGCTTTCTTT
TRBJ1-1 | - | TRBV18 | - | CASSPPTGITEAFF | TGTGCCAGCTCACCACCGACAGGTATCACTGAAGCTTTCTTT
TRBJ2-7 | TRBD1 | TRBV5-1 | - | CASSLEPTGSSYEQYF | TGCGCCAGCAGCTTGGAGCCGACAGGGTCGTCCTACGAGCAGTACTTC
TRBJ2-2 | TRBD2 | TRBV30 | - | CAWSVRRLAGVGTGELFF | TGTGCCTGGAGTGTACGGAGACTAGCGGGAGTTGGCACCGGGGAGCTGTTTTTT
TRBJ2-3 | - | TRBV5-1 | - | CASSLQGPRDTDTQYF | TGCGCCAGCAGCTTGCAGGGGCCCCGAGACACAGATACGCAGTATTTT
TRBJ2-1 | TRBD1 | TRBV6-2/TRBV6-3 | few | CASSYSTGELGNEQFF | TGTGCCAGCAGTTACTCGACAGGGGAGTTGGGTAATGAGCAGTTCTTC
TRBJ1-1 | TRBD1 | TRBV6-1 | - | CASSEAEGANEAFF | TGTGCCAGCAGTGAAGCGGAGGGGGCAAATGAAGCTTTCTTT
TRBJ1-5 | - | TRBV2 | - | CASTEGTTTNQPQHF | TGTGCCAGCACGGAGGGGACTACTACCAATCAGCCCCAGCATTTT
TRBJ2-1 | - | TRBV5-1 | - | CASSLGGSSNEQFF | TGCGCCAGCAGCTTGGGAGGGTCAAGCAATGAGCAGTTCTTC
TRBJ2-1 | - | TRBV29-1 | - | CSVDIIGGGNEQFF | TGCAGCGTTGATATTATTGGGGGCGGCAATGAGCAGTTCTTC
TRBJ1-1 | - | TRBV5-1 | - | CASSLEQGGTEAFF | TGCGCCAGCAGCTTGGAACAGGGAGGGACTGAAGCTTTCTTT
TRBJ1-1 | - | TRBV5-1 | - | CASSPGTLGRDTEAFF | TGCGCCAGCAGCCCCGGGACCCTGGGGAGGGACACTGAAGCTTTCTTT
TRBJ2-3 | - | TRBV10-3 | - | CAIRWADTGTDTQYF | TGTGCCATCAGATGGGCAGACACGGGCACAGATACGCAGTATTTT
TRBJ1-5 | - | TRBV10-2 | - | CASSGTLSNQPQHF | TGCGCCAGCAGCGGGACACTTAGCAATCAGCCCCAGCATTTT
TRBJ1-2 | - | TRBV12-3/TRBV12-4 | - | CASSFRQNYGYTF | TGTGCCAGCAGTTTCAGGCAGAACTATGGCTACACCTTC
TRBJ1-2 | TRBD1 | TRBV6-5 | - | CASRAQGAHGYTF | TGTGCCAGCAGGGCGCAGGGGGCCCATGGCTACACCTTC
TRBJ1-2 | TRBD1 | TRBV5-1 | - | CASSLGTGKFDYTF | TGCGCCAGCAGCTTGGGGACAGGAAAGTTCGACTACACCTTC
TRBJ2-1 | TRBD2 | TRBV6-1 | once | CASSEVRDYLDNEQFF | TGTGCCAGCAGTGAGGTCCGGGACTACCTCGACAATGAGCAGTTCTTC
TRBJ2-2 | - | TRBV19 | - | CASSIGVNTGELFF | TGTGCCAGTAGTATCGGAGTGAACACCGGGGAGCTGTTTTTT
TRBJ1-6 | - | TRBV13 | - | CASSFRGATYNSPLHF | TGTGCCAGCAGCTTTCGGGGGGCTACCTATAATTCACCCCTCCACTTT
TRBJ1-1 | - | TRBV12-3/TRBV12-4 | - | CASNNYRDTEAFF | TGTGCCAGCAACAATTACAGGGACACTGAAGCTTTCTTT
TRBJ2-7 | - | TRBV9 | - | CASSVENGDYEQYF | TGTGCCAGCAGCGTCGAGAACGGGGACTACGAGCAGTACTTC
TRBJ2-1 | - | TRBV27 | - | CASSLGGISYNEQFF | TGTGCCAGCAGTTTAGGGGGCATAAGCTACAATGAGCAGTTCTTC